This TCR beta chain emerged from a study of memory CD4+ T cells and cytomegalovirus serostatus. Points from the study as a whole: Each of around 69 CMV-associated TCRbeta sequences occurred in one to five individuals.

Single viable CD3+CD4+CD8-CD45RO+ cells were sorted as the memory CD4+ T cells. Notes on this clone: The target antigen is unknown.

Per the original data handling: Out-of-frame sequences were removed, leaving roughly 2.1 million distinct TCRbeta sequences. Only in-frame clones appear in the TCRdb table, and some are missing; sequencing was by immunoSEQ multiplex PCR. V, J and clone size reflect that table, while D and trimming were determined from the DNA. The table lists under 85,000 clones, approximately 78% of them singletons. This CDR3 region has 16 residues. Trimming cost V 5 bases and J 5 bases; bases outside gene matches: 13. The germline V gene encodes CDR1 SGHAT and CDR2 FQNNGV. This chain connects TRBV11-2 to TRBJ2-7, with TRBD1 matching 9 bases. The clonotype originates from an adult in good health and CMV-seropositive. The sequencing sample was made of memory CD4+ T cells from blood. CDR3 loop: CASSHRPGTGKNEQYF. CDR3 in DNA: TGTGCCAGCAGCCACCGTCCCGGGACAGGGAAGAACGAGCAGTACTTC.